Below, 14 T cell receptor beta chains from the same sample are listed, as sequenced in a study of patients and donors after allogeneic stem cell transplantation. TCRdb re-analysed the RT-PCR reads in MiXCR, keeping a single row per CDR3 protein. The table shows hundreds of thousands of distinct CDR3 sequences, with under 20% occurring only once. Sequencing was performed on blood, either unsorted or a sorted T cell fraction (not recorded which). These receptors were taken from a human donor who was either an allogeneic HSCT recipient or a stem cell or donor lymphocyte infusion donor (not recorded which). It is not recorded whose cells these are; they may come from a transplant donor.

The chain combines TRBV5-1 with TRBJ2-3; 10 positions agree with TRBD2. The CDR3 has 18 residues. Trimming removed 4 bases from V and 5 bases from J; junction bases left unmatched: 16. CDR1 and CDR2 from the germline V gene are SGHRS and YFSETQ. CDR3 sequence (DNA): TGCGCCAGCAGCCCCCGGGGTGGGCTAGCGGGGGTACAAGATACGCAGTATTTT. Protein sequence: CASSPRGGLAGVQDTQYF.

This clonotype was counted ten times or more. The CDR3 region is CASSLITDTQYF. CDR3 nucleotides: TGTGCCAGCAGCTTGATCACAGATACGCAGTATTTT. The V gene is TRBV12-3 or TRBV12-4, the J gene TRBJ2-3, with D uncertain. CDR3 length: 12 residues. V lost 6 bases and J lost 2, with 6 bases in between.

The V gene is TRBV15, the J gene TRBJ2-6, with D unclear. The length of the CDR3 is 18 residues. V shed 1 base and J shed 0 bases, with 13 bases lying between them. Germline-derived CDR1 and CDR2 are LNHNV and YYDKDF (reference sequence). CDR3 coding DNA: TGTGCCACCAGCAGAGGGACCTATCCCCACTCTGGGGCCAACGTCCTGACTTTC. Translation gives CATSRGTYPHSGANVLTF.

This clonotype was counted only a few times. The chain is built from TRBV12-3 or TRBV12-4 and TRBJ2-2; D is unresolved. This CDR3 is 14 amino acids long. Trimming left V 6 bases short and J 4 bases short, with 12 bases between. CDR3 nucleotide sequence: TGTGCCAGCAGGACCCGACCCAGCACCGGGGAGCTGTTTTTT. Protein sequence: CASRTRPSTGELFF.

This clonotype was detected only a few times. CDR3 nucleotides: TGTGCCAGCAGCTTAGTGGGACGGACGATTCAGCATCAGCCCCAGCATTTT. Amino acids: CASSLVGRTIQHQPQHF. The chain is built from TRBV7-8 and TRBJ1-5; perhaps TRBD1 as D (5 bases). CDR3 length: 17 amino acids. The V and J ends lost 1 base and 5 bases respectively, with 18 bases between them. Germline CDR1 and CDR2: SGHVS and FQNEAQ.

The chain has TRBV2 and TRBJ1-1, with D tentatively TRBD1 (6 bases). The ends were cut back, 5 bases at V and 5 bases at J, with 18 bases in the middle. The germline gives CDR1 SNHLY, CDR2 FYNNEI. The length of the CDR3 is 15 residues. CDR3 nucleotide sequence: TGTGCCAGCAGTTATAGACAGGTGGGGGAGACTGAAGCTTTCTTT. It specifies CASSYRQVGETEAFF.

In this sample, this clonotype turned up a few times. The chain carries TRBV7-8 and TRBJ2-3, with 12 bases identical to TRBD2. From germline, CDR1 is SGHVS and CDR2 FQNEAQ. Trimming cost V 2 bases and J 2 bases; bases outside gene matches: 8. This CDR3 contains 18 residues. CDR3 sequence reads: CASSLSGLAGGITDTQYF. CDR3 sequence (DNA): TGTGCCAGCAGCTTATCCGGCCTAGCGGGAGGGATCACAGATACGCAGTATTTT.

This clonotype has just a few counts. The chain combines TRBV4-3 with TRBJ2-6; D is undetermined. Deletions cut 1 base from V and 0 bases from J, with 4 bases between. The CDR3 sequence is 15 residues long. Germline V lookup: CDR1 LGHNA, CDR2 YSLEER. The CDR3 reads CASSQGHSGANVLTF. The CDR3 bases are TGCGCCAGCAGCCAAGGACACTCTGGGGCCAACGTCCTGACTTTC.

The chain employs TRBV20-1 and TRBJ2-2; D remains ambiguous. The CDR3 covers 11 residues. Germline-derived CDR1 and CDR2 are DFQATT and SNEGSKA (reference sequence). V was trimmed by 3 bases and J by 6 bases, leaving 5 bases between them. CDR3 in DNA: TGCAGTGCTAGTAACTCCGGGGAGCTGTTTTTT. It specifies CSASNSGELFF.

This chain links TRBV7-6 with TRBJ1-1; 12 bases align to TRBD1. CDR1 and CDR2 from the germline V gene are SGHVS and FNYEAQ. With V trimmed by 2 bases and J by 4 bases, 2 bases remained unmatched. CDR3 length equals 15 residues. The CDR3 DNA is TGTGCCAGCAGCTTACGGGGACAGGGGGCCACTGAAGCTTTCTTT. This encodes CASSLRGQGATEAFF.

This clonotype showed up many times. The rearrangement uses TRBV12-3 or TRBV12-4 and TRBJ2-5, with 12 bases that match TRBD2. The CDR3 covers 14 residues. V trimming: 4 bases; J trimming: 4 bases; junction bases outside the gene matches: 1. The CDR3 DNA reads TGTGCCAGCAGTTCGGGACTAGCGGGAGAGACCCAGTACTTC. This codes for CASSSGLAGETQYF.

The genes are TRBV5-1 and TRBJ2-3; possibly TRBD1 for D (6 bases). Per germline, CDR1 SGHRS and CDR2 YFSETQ. V was cut by 0 bases and J by 9 bases, with 23 bases left in between. This CDR3 region has 17 residues. The CDR3 DNA follows: TGCGCCAGCAGCTTGGTTATAAGAGGCAGGGGCTCAAAAACGCAGTATTTT. It encodes CASSLVIRGRGSKTQYF.

This clonotype was seen a handful of times. The CDR3 DNA reads TGCGCCAGCAGCCCGGATGGACGAGACAATGAGCAGTTCTTC. Translation gives CASSPDGRDNEQFF. The chain combines TRBV5-1 with TRBJ2-1; no clear D. Trimming pared 4 bases from V and 5 bases from J, leaving 13 bases between. The CDR3 runs to 14 residues. The germline V gene encodes CDR1 SGHRS and CDR2 YFSETQ. Full variable domain (rest looked up from reference TRBV5-1 and TRBJ2-1): KAGVTQTPRYLIKTRGQQVTLSCSPISGHRSVSWYQQTPGQGLQFLFEYFSETQRNKGNFPGRFSGRQFSNSRSEMNVSTLELGDSALYLCASSPDGRDNEQFFGPGTRLTVL.

This clonotype has more than one count but fewer than ten. V is TRBV20-1 and J is TRBJ1-4; unclear D gene. The germline CDR1 and CDR2 sequences are DFQATT and SNEGSKA (reference sequence). Trimming shortened V by 3 bases and J by 0 bases, and 11 bases separated the two germline ends. This CDR3 is built from 15 residues. CDR3 amino acids: CSARSVPSTNEKLFF. DNA of the CDR3: TGCAGTGCTAGGAGCGTACCCTCAACTAATGAAAAACTGTTTTTT.